This T cell receptor beta chain was sequenced during a study of blood T cell repertoires in COVID-19. Study at large: Acute and convalescent COVID-19 samples came from the United States, Italy and Spain.

Germline lookup yields CDR1 MNHEY and CDR2 SVGAGI. The CDR3 is 13 residues long. Comment on this clone: An end of the junction differs from the germline gene, which may be a read error.

As originally analysed: How many nucleated cells were present was estimated from reference gene primer amplification. TCRdb's table, derived via immunoSEQ multiplex PCR, lists solely in-frame clones and lacks some. The D gene and trimming were derived from the DNA, and the V and J assignments and clone size from that table. The profile shows approximately 280,000 clones, around nine tenths of them singletons. The chain combines TRBV6-5 with TRBJ2-6; unclear D gene. The clonotype originates from a man in his forties with acute or convalescent COVID-19. Sequencing was done on a sample of peripheral blood. CDR3 DNA: TGTGCCAGCAGCTACTCTGGGGCCAACGTCCTGACTTTC. Translation: CASSYSGANVLTF.